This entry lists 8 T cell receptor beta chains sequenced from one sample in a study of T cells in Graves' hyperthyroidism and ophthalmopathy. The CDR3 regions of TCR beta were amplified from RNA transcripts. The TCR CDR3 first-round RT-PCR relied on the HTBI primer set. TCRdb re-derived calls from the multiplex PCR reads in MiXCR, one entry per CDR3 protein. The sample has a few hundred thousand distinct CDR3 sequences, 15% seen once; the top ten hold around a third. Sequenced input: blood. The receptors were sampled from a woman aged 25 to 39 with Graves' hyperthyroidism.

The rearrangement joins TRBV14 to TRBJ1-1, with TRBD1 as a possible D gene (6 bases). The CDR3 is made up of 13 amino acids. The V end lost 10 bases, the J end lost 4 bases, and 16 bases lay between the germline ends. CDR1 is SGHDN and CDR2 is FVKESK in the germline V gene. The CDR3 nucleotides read TGTGCCACCCAGTCGGGGGGCGCCACTGAAGCTTTCTTT. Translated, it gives CATQSGGATEAFF. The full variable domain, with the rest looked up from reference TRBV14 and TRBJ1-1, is EAGVTQFPSHSVIEKGQTVTLRCDPISGHDNLYWYRRVMGKEIKFLLHFVKESKQDESGMPNNRFLAERTGGTYSTLKVQPAELEDSGVYFCATQSGGATEAFFGQGTRLTVV.

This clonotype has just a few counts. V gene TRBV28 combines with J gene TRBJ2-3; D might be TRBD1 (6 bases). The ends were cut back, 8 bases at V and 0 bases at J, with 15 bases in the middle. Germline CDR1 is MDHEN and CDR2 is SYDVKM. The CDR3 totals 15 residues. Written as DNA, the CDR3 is TGTGCCAGCGTTAACCCACAGGGTAGCACAGATACGCAGTATTTT. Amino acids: CASVNPQGSTDTQYF.

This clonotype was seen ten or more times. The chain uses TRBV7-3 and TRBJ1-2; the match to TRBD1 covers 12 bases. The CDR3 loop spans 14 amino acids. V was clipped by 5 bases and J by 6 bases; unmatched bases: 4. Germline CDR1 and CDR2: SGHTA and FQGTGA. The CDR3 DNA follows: TGTGCCAGCAGCCCCGGGACAGGGGGCGATGGCTACACCTTC. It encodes CASSPGTGGDGYTF.

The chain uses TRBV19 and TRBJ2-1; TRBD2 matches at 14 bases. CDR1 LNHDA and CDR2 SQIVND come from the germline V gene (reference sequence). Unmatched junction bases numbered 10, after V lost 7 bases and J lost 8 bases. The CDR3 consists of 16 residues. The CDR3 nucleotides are TGTGCCAGTACCATGGGACTAGCGGGAGTGTCGCATGAGCAGTTCTTC. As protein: CASTMGLAGVSHEQFF.

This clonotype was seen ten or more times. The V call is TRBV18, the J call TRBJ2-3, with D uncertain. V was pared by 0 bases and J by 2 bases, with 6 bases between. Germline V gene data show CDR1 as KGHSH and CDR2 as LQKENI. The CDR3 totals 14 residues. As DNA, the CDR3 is TGTGCCAGCTCACCACCGAAAACCACAGATACGCAGTATTTT. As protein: CASSPPKTTDTQYF.

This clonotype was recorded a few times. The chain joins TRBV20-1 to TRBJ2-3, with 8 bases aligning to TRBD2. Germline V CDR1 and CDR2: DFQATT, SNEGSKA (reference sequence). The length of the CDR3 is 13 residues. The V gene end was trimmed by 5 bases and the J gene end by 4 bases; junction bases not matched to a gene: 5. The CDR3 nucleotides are TGCAGTGCTCGACTAGCGAGCCCAGATACGCAGTATTTT. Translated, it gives CSARLASPDTQYF.

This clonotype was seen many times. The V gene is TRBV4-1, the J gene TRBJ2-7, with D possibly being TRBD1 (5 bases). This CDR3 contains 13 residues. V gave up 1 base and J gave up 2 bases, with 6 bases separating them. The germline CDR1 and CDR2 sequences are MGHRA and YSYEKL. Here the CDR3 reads CASSQAGPYEQYF. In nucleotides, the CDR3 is TGCGCCAGCAGCCAAGCAGGGCCCTACGAGCAGTACTTC.

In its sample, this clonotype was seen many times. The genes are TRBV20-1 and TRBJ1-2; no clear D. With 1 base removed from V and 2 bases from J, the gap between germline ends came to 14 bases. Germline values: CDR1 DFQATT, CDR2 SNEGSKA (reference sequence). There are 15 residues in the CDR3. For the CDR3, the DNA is TGCAGTGCTAGAGCGACTGGAGGGCCCAACTATGGCTACACCTTC. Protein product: CSARATGGPNYGYTF.